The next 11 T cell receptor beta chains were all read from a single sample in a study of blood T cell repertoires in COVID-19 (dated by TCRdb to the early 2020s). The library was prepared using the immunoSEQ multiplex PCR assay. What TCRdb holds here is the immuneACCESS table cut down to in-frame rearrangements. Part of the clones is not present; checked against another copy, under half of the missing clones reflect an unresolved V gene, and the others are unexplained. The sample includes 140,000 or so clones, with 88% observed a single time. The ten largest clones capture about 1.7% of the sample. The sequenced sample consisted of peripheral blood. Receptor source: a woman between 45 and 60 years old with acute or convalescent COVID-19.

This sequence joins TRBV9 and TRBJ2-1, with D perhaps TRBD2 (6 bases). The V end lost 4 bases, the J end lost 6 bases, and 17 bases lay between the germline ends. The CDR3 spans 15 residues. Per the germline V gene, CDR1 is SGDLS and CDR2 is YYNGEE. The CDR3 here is CASSSGAGGINEQFF. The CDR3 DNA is TGTGCCAGCAGCTCCGGTGCAGGAGGGATCAATGAGCAGTTCTTC. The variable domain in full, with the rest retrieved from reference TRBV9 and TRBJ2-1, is DSGVTQTPKHLITATGQRVTLRCSPRSGDLSVYWYQQSLDQGLQFLIQYYNGEERAKGNILERFSAQQFPDLHSELNLSSLELGDSALYFCASSSGAGGINEQFFGPGTRLTVL.

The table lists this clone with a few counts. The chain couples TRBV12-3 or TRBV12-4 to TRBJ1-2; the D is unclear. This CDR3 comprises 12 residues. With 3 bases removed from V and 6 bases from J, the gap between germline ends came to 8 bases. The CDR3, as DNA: TGTGCCAGCAGTTTTACGGGGAATGGCTACACCTTC. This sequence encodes CASSFTGNGYTF.

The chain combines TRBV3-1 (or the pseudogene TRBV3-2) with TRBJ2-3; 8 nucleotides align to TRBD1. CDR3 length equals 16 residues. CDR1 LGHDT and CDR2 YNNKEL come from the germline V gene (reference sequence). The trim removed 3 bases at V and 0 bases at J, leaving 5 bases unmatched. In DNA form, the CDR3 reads TGTGCCAGCAGCCACCACCGGGACAGGAGCACAGATACGCAGTATTTT. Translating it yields CASSHHRDRSTDTQYF.

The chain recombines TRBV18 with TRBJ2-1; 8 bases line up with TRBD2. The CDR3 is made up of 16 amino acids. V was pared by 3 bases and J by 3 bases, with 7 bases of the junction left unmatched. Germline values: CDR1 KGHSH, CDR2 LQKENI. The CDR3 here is CASSPDAREVYNEQFF. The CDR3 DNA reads TGTGCCAGCTCACCGGATGCGCGGGAGGTCTACAATGAGCAGTTCTTC.

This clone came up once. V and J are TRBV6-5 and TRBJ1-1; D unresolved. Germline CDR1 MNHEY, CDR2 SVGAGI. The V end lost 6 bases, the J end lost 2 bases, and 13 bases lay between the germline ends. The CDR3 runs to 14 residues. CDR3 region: CASSYNRYNTEAFF. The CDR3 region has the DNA TGTGCCAGCAGCTACAATCGGTACAACACTGAAGCTTTCTTT.

CDR3 in amino acids: CATLPWPAGSNNEQFF. CDR3 bases: TGTGCCACCCTACCATGGCCGGCGGGGAGCAACAATGAGCAGTTCTTC. This sequence joins TRBV19 and TRBJ2-1; D might be TRBD2 (6 bases). The V end lost 10 bases, the J end lost 5 bases, and 24 bases lay between the germline ends. CDR3 length: 16 amino acids. The germline V gene encodes CDR1 LNHDA and CDR2 SQIVND (reference sequence).

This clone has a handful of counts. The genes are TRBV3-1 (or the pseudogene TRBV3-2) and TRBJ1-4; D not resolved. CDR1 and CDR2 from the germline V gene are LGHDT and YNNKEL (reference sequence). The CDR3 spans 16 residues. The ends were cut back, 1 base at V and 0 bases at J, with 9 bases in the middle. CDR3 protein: CASSQGTQSTNEKLFF. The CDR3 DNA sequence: TGTGCCAGCAGCCAAGGTACACAGTCAACTAATGAAAAACTGTTTTTT.

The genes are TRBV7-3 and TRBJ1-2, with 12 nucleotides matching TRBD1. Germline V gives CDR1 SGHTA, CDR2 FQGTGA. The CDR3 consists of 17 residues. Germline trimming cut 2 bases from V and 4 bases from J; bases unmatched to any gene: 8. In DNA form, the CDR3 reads TGTGCCAGCAGCTTACCGGGACAGGGGGCGCCAGGCTATGGCTACACCTTC. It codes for CASSLPGQGAPGYGYTF.

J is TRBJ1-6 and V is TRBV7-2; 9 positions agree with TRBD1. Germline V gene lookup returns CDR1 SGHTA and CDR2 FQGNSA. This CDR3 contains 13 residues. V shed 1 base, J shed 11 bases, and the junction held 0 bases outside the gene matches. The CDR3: CASSLGTGAPLHF. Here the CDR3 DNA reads TGTGCCAGCAGCTTAGGGACAGGGGCACCCCTCCACTTT.

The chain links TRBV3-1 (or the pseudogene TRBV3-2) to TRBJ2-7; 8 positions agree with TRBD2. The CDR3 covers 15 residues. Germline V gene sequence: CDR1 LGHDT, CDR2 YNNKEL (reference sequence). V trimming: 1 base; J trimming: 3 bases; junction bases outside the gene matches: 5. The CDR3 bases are TGTGCCAGCAGCCAAGGAAGCGGGGGCTTCTACGAGCAGTACTTC. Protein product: CASSQGSGGFYEQYF.

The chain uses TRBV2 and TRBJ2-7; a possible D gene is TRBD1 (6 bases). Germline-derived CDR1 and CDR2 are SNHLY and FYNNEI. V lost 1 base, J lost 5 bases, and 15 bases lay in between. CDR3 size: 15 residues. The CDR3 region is CASSEGGHRYDEQYF. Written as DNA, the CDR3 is TGTGCCAGCAGTGAAGGGGGACACCGCTACGACGAGCAGTACTTC.